A selection of T cell receptor beta chains follows, all from one sample in a study of T cell clusters in autoimmune cytopenias. TCRdb reworked the multiplex PCR reads into one entry per CDR3 protein, no DNA. The sample has 2,500 to 3,000 distinct CDR3 sequences. Sample: peripheral blood. These receptors all stem from a human donor with an autoimmune cytopenia or autoimmune hepatitis (not recorded which). CDR3s include the opening cysteine and the closing phenylalanine or tryptophan. Each record gives: CDR3 protein, V gene, clone size, J gene, CDR3 length. Rows give clone size only sometimes, using once, few, many, or a class for an expanded clone.

CDR3 protein: CATSDLKLRGTGELFF
V gene: TRBV24-1
clone size: medium-sized
J gene: TRBJ2-2
CDR3 length: 16

CDR3 protein: CASSSFGQTNTEAFF
V gene: TRBV12-3/TRBV12-4
clone size: -
J gene: TRBJ1-1
CDR3 length: 15

CDR3 protein: CASSAGRTVGNTIYF
V gene: TRBV5-4
clone size: medium-sized
J gene: TRBJ1-3
CDR3 length: 15

CDR3 protein: CASSVEVGRPSYEQYF
V gene: TRBV5-1
clone size: -
J gene: TRBJ2-7
CDR3 length: 16

CDR3 protein: CASRQAGETQYF
V gene: TRBV19
clone size: medium-sized
J gene: TRBJ2-5
CDR3 length: 12

CDR3 protein: CAWRRLQGVDSPLHF
V gene: TRBV30
clone size: medium-sized
J gene: TRBJ1-6
CDR3 length: 15

CDR3 protein: CASSGGPYEQYF
V gene: TRBV19
clone size: medium-sized
J gene: TRBJ2-7
CDR3 length: 12

CDR3 protein: CASSQDTGGASYEQYF
V gene: TRBV4-2
clone size: -
J gene: TRBJ2-7
CDR3 length: 16

CDR3 protein: CASSPENRDSANYGYTF
V gene: TRBV18
clone size: medium-sized
J gene: TRBJ1-2
CDR3 length: 17

CDR3 protein: CASTYLPGAYNEQFF
V gene: TRBV14
clone size: medium-sized
J gene: TRBJ2-1
CDR3 length: 15

CDR3 protein: CASSLKGQETQYF
V gene: TRBV5-4
clone size: medium-sized
J gene: TRBJ2-5
CDR3 length: 13

CDR3 protein: CASSFSGSEQFF
V gene: TRBV6-5
clone size: medium-sized
J gene: TRBJ2-1
CDR3 length: 12

CDR3 protein: CAIRGTGVQETQYF
V gene: TRBV10-3
clone size: medium-sized
J gene: TRBJ2-5
CDR3 length: 14

CDR3 protein: CASSQGGGLNEKLFF
V gene: TRBV4-2
clone size: medium-sized
J gene: TRBJ1-4
CDR3 length: 15

CDR3 protein: CASSSTAGPDTQYF
V gene: TRBV19
clone size: large
J gene: TRBJ2-3
CDR3 length: 14

CDR3 protein: CSARVRTSGVYEQYF
V gene: TRBV20-1
clone size: -
J gene: TRBJ2-7
CDR3 length: 15

CDR3 protein: CSARAGTSGGYEQYF
V gene: TRBV20-1
clone size: -
J gene: TRBJ2-7
CDR3 length: 15

CDR3 protein: CASSLNRITYNEQFF
V gene: TRBV7-6
clone size: -
J gene: TRBJ2-1
CDR3 length: 15

CDR3 protein: CASSRLTGTGAEQYF
V gene: TRBV5-1
clone size: medium-sized
J gene: TRBJ2-7
CDR3 length: 15

CDR3 protein: CASSLAGTSGHSYEQYF
V gene: TRBV7-6
clone size: medium-sized
J gene: TRBJ2-7
CDR3 length: 17

CDR3 protein: CASSTPVAGLSTDTQYF
V gene: TRBV7-2
clone size: -
J gene: TRBJ2-3
CDR3 length: 17

CDR3 protein: CASSAGRMGVGYTF
V gene: TRBV5-6
clone size: medium-sized
J gene: TRBJ1-2
CDR3 length: 14

CDR3 protein: CASSLELGAGGHLYTQYF
V gene: TRBV28
clone size: -
J gene: TRBJ2-5
CDR3 length: 18

CDR3 protein: CASSPGLAGGIYNEQFF
V gene: TRBV11-3
clone size: -
J gene: TRBJ2-1
CDR3 length: 17

CDR3 protein: CATQGPDLQETQYF
V gene: TRBV24-1
clone size: large
J gene: TRBJ2-5
CDR3 length: 14

CDR3 protein: CAISESTSGTIVEQFF
V gene: TRBV10-3
clone size: medium-sized
J gene: TRBJ2-1
CDR3 length: 16

CDR3 protein: CASTNRGNEQFF
V gene: TRBV7-9
clone size: -
J gene: TRBJ2-1
CDR3 length: 12

CDR3 protein: CASSPGLAGGSYEQYF
V gene: TRBV6-5
clone size: -
J gene: TRBJ2-7
CDR3 length: 16

CDR3 protein: CATSRGVAGETQYF
V gene: TRBV15
clone size: -
J gene: TRBJ2-3
CDR3 length: 14

CDR3 protein: CATSDIPAGDTYEQYF
V gene: TRBV24-1
clone size: large
J gene: TRBJ2-7
CDR3 length: 16

CDR3 protein: CASREGPRNTGELFF
V gene: TRBV7-6
clone size: medium-sized
J gene: TRBJ2-2
CDR3 length: 15

CDR3 protein: CASSHVYGYTF
V gene: TRBV5-6
clone size: medium-sized
J gene: TRBJ1-2
CDR3 length: 11

CDR3 protein: CASSPPGGDLSNQPQHF
V gene: TRBV18
clone size: medium-sized
J gene: TRBJ1-5
CDR3 length: 17

CDR3 protein: CSAGRDRENTEAFF
V gene: TRBV20-1
clone size: -
J gene: TRBJ1-1
CDR3 length: 14

CDR3 protein: CSVASGRMSGEQYF
V gene: TRBV29-1
clone size: large
J gene: TRBJ2-7
CDR3 length: 14

CDR3 protein: CSVATGGSLDQPQHF
V gene: TRBV20-1
clone size: medium-sized
J gene: TRBJ1-5
CDR3 length: 15

CDR3 protein: CASSLMDGEQFF
V gene: TRBV7-2
clone size: -
J gene: TRBJ2-1
CDR3 length: 12

CDR3 protein: CASSSTSGTGELFF
V gene: TRBV7-9
clone size: medium-sized
J gene: TRBJ2-2
CDR3 length: 14

CDR3 protein: CSVLKSGRAAGEQFF
V gene: TRBV29-1
clone size: -
J gene: TRBJ2-1
CDR3 length: 15

CDR3 protein: CASSDSGVAQYF
V gene: TRBV6-4
clone size: medium-sized
J gene: TRBJ2-3
CDR3 length: 12

CDR3 protein: CSARDPRGTDNEQFF
V gene: TRBV20-1
clone size: medium-sized
J gene: TRBJ2-1
CDR3 length: 15

CDR3 protein: CASSTGISTDTQYF
V gene: TRBV5-4
clone size: medium-sized
J gene: TRBJ2-3
CDR3 length: 14

CDR3 protein: CAWTRGLGGYTF
V gene: TRBV30
clone size: -
J gene: TRBJ1-2
CDR3 length: 12